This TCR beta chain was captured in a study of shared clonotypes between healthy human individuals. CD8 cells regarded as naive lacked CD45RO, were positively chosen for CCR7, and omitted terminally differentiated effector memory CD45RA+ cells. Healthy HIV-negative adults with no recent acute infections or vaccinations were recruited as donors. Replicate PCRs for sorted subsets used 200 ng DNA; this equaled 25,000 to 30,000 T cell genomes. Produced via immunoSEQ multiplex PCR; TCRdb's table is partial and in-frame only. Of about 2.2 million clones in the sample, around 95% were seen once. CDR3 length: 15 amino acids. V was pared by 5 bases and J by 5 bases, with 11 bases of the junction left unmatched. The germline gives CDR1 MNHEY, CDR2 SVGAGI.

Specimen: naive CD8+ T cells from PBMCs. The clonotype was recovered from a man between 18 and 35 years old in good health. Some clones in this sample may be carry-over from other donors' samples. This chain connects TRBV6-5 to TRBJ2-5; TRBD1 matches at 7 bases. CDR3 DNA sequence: TGTGCCAGCAGTCAGACCCCCAGGGGGTCGGAGACCCAGTACTTC. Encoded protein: CASSQTPRGSETQYF.